The 12 T cell receptor beta chains reported below all come from one sample, sequenced in a study of neurological immune-mediated disorders. Each CDR3 protein is one row after TCRdb ran MiXCR on the 5' RACE reads. The top ten clones hold about 10% of a sample with about 59,000 distinct CDR3 sequences, roughly 13% of them seen once. Input material: PBMCs. The source is a woman aged 60-75 years with HTLV-1-associated myelopathy (HAM/TSP).

Details on this clonotype: This clone may be a read error of a much larger clone one base away. The gene calls are TRBV7-2 and TRBJ2-3; TRBD2 matches at 11 bases. This CDR3 has 16 amino acids. The ends lost 4 bases at V and 6 bases at J; junction bases unmatched: 9. Per the germline V gene, CDR1 is SGHTA and CDR2 is FQGNSA. Here the CDR3 DNA reads TGTGCCAGCAGCTCACTACTAGCGGGAGTGGGGGATACGCAGTATTTT. Translated, it gives CASSSLLAGVGDTQYF.

This clonotype was observed many times. The rearrangement joins TRBV7-2 to TRBJ2-3; TRBD2 agrees at 7 bases. The CDR3 contains 14 residues. With V trimmed by 2 bases and J by 5 bases, 4 bases remained unmatched. From germline, CDR1 is SGHTA and CDR2 FQGNSA. The DNA for the CDR3 is TGTGCCAGCAGCTTATCCGGGGGGATAGATACGCAGTATTTT. Translated: CASSLSGGIDTQYF.

This clonotype was observed at least ten times. V gene TRBV5-6 combines with J gene TRBJ2-2; D perhaps matches TRBD2 (6 bases). The length of the CDR3 is 14 residues. V gave up 5 bases and J gave up 1 base, with 9 bases separating them. Germline V gene sequence: CDR1 SGHDT, CDR2 YYEEEE. The CDR3 region has the DNA TGTGCCAGCAGAACGCGGGGGAACACCGGGGAGCTGTTTTTT. The encoded protein is CASRTRGNTGELFF. The variable domain in full, with the rest retrieved from reference TRBV5-6 and TRBJ2-2, is DAGVTQSPTHLIKTRGQQVTLRCSPKSGHDTVSWYQQALGQGPQFIFQYYEEEERQRGNFPDRFSGHQFPNYSSELNVNALLLGDSALYLCASRTRGNTGELFFGEGSRLTVL.

This clonotype has a count of ten or more. J is TRBJ2-1 and V is TRBV5-1; 9 bases fit TRBD1. The CDR3 has 15 amino acids. V trimming: 3 bases; J trimming: 5 bases; junction bases outside the gene matches: 6. CDR1 and CDR2 (germline): SGHRS, YFSETQ. The CDR3 sequence: CASSSQGASDNEQFF. CDR3 nucleotide sequence: TGCGCCAGCAGCTCACAGGGGGCATCGGACAATGAGCAGTTCTTC. Complete variable domain (other parts from reference TRBV5-1 and TRBJ2-1): KAGVTQTPRYLIKTRGQQVTLSCSPISGHRSVSWYQQTPGQGLQFLFEYFSETQRNKGNFPGRFSGRQFSNSRSEMNVSTLELGDSALYLCASSSQGASDNEQFFGPGTRLTVL.

The rearrangement uses TRBV12-3 or TRBV12-4 and TRBJ2-7; D is possibly TRBD1 (6 bases). This CDR3 region has 15 residues. The V end lost 6 bases, the J end lost 2 bases, and 17 bases lay between the germline ends. The CDR3, as DNA: TGTGCCAGCAGCGCACTCGGACAGAATACCTACGAGCAGTACTTC. Translated: CASSALGQNTYEQYF.

This clonotype was detected many times. CDR3 sequence: CASSGRDRGYGYTF. CDR3 sequence (DNA): TGTGCCAGCAGTGGGAGGGACCGAGGGTATGGCTACACCTTC. The gene calls are TRBV6-5 and TRBJ1-2; TRBD1 might be the D (5 bases). Germline V CDR1 and CDR2: MNHEY, SVGAGI. The CDR3 has 14 amino acids. Between the trimmed V and J ends, which lost 5 bases and 5 bases, there was a span of 15 bases.

This clonotype has at least ten counts. The rearrangement links TRBV5-1 to TRBJ2-5, with D unresolved. The germline gives CDR1 SGHRS, CDR2 YFSETQ. V was trimmed by 0 bases and J by 1 base, leaving 10 bases between them. The CDR3 is made up of 15 amino acids. CDR3 in DNA: TGCGCCAGCAGCTTGGCCGGTGGCGGCCAAGAGACCCAGTACTTC. This gives the protein CASSLAGGGQETQYF.

Note on this clonotype: A much larger clonotype is one base distant, so this may be a read error. The V call is TRBV6-2 or TRBV6-3, the J call TRBJ2-1; TRBD2 matches 10 bases. The J segment lost 6 bases and the V segment lost 4 bases, leaving 6 bases of the junction unmatched. The germline CDR1 and CDR2 sequences are MNHEY and SVGEGT. There are 15 residues in the CDR3. Here the CDR3 DNA reads TGTGCCAGCAGTTTCCTAGCGGGAGTGGGCAATGAGCAGTTCTTC. The encoded protein is CASSFLAGVGNEQFF.

Turning to this clonotype: This may arise from a read error, as a much more abundant clone is one base away. The chain links TRBV12-3 or TRBV12-4 to TRBJ1-1; D call uncertain. Trimming removed 2 bases from V and 5 bases from J, with 12 bases in between. The CDR3 has 14 amino acids. The CDR3 nucleotides are TGTGCCAGCAGTTTATTCCGGGAAACGACTGAAGCTTTCTTT. Translated, it gives CASSLFRETTEAFF.

This clonotype came up many times. This chain uses TRBV2 with TRBJ2-2; 7 positions match TRBD2. Germline CDR1 and CDR2: SNHLY and FYNNEI. The CDR3 consists of 14 residues. With V trimmed by 4 bases and J by 2 bases, 1 base remained unmatched. Here the CDR3 DNA reads TGTGCCAGCAGTGCGGGACTAAACACCGGGGAGCTGTTTTTT. Translation: CASSAGLNTGELFF.

With respect to this clonotype: One end of the junction is discordant with germline, which a read error may explain. The V call is TRBV5-6, the J call TRBJ1-5, with 7 nucleotides matching TRBD1. CDR1 is SGHDT and CDR2 is YYEEEE in the germline V gene. This CDR3 comprises 16 residues. CDR3 DNA sequence: TGTGCCAGCAGCATTTCGACAGGGACCGGCAAACAGCCCCAGCATTTT. It is translated as CASSISTGTGKQPQHF.

This clonotype was detected ten times or more. This chain uses TRBV2 with TRBJ1-5; D is ambiguous. Trimming took off 5 bases at V and 9 bases at J, with 14 bases between the two ends. The CDR3 has 13 amino acids. Per germline, CDR1 SNHLY and CDR2 FYNNEI. CDR3 bases: TGTGCCAGCAGTCTTGCAGAGACGTCGCCCCAGCATTTT. Its translation: CASSLAETSPQHF.